The 29 T cell receptor beta chains listed next were all sequenced from one sample in a study of control samples from healthy donors and cancer patients. The method was immunoSEQ multiplex PCR; TCRdb's version includes in-frame clones alone and lacks a portion of them. The repertoire holds about 170,000 clones, 90% to 95% seen once, with 1.5% in the top ten. The sample was blood. The source of these receptors is a woman aged 25-40 years in good health.

The chain carries TRBV5-8 and TRBJ1-5; 8 bases align to TRBD1. The CDR3 is made up of 13 amino acids. V shed 4 bases, J shed 6 bases, and the junction held 3 bases outside the gene matches. Germline CDR1 is SGHTS and CDR2 is YDEGEE. CDR3 DNA: TGTGCCAGCAGCCGCGACAGGGGTCAGCCCCAGCATTTT. It specifies CASSRDRGQPQHF. Variable domain in full (rest from reference TRBV5-8 and TRBJ1-5): EAGVTQSPTHLIKTRGQQATLRCSPISGHTSVYWYQQALGLGLQFLLWYDEGEERNRGNFPPRFSGRQFPNYSSELNVNALELEDSALYLCASSRDRGQPQHFGDGTRLSIL.

The V and J genes are TRBV6-5 and TRBJ2-4; 10 nucleotides align to TRBD2. J lost 15 bases, V lost 5 bases, and 10 bases had no gene match. CDR1 MNHEY and CDR2 SVGAGI come from the germline V gene. The CDR3 length is 13 residues. CDR3 in DNA: TGTGCCAGCAGTCAGCGGGGGGGCCTTGTTACGTACTTC. As protein: CASSQRGGLVTYF.

The CDR3 is CASSLDSGGYNEQFF. In DNA form, the CDR3 reads TGCGCCAGCAGCTTGGATTCTGGCGGCTACAATGAGCAGTTCTTC. This sequence joins TRBV5-1 and TRBJ2-1; D uncertain. Germline V CDR1 and CDR2: SGHRS, YFSETQ. The CDR3 covers 15 residues. V was cut by 0 bases and J by 3 bases, with 10 bases left in between.

J is TRBJ2-1 and V is TRBV19, with 9 bases lining up with TRBD2. The CDR3 spans 16 residues. V lost 5 bases to trimming and J lost 4 bases; unmatched junction nucleotides: 9. From germline, CDR1 is LNHDA and CDR2 SQIVND (reference sequence). The CDR3, as DNA: TGTGCCAGTAGTGCCTTAGCGGGAGCCTCTTACAATGAGCAGTTCTTC. This translates into CASSALAGASYNEQFF.

The chain uses TRBV6-4 and TRBJ2-3; 7 bases line up with TRBD2. This CDR3 region has 15 residues. The trim removed 2 bases at V and 1 base at J, leaving 3 bases unmatched. CDR1 is MRHNA and CDR2 is SNTAGT in the germline V gene. The CDR3 region has the DNA TGTGCCAGCAGTGACGGTCGGGAGGGCACAGATACGCAGTATTTT. It is translated as CASSDGREGTDTQYF.

This chain links TRBV7-7 with TRBJ2-5; 9 nucleotides agree with TRBD2. This CDR3 has 15 amino acids. V trimming: 1 base; J trimming: 4 bases; junction bases outside the gene matches: 4. Per the germline V gene, CDR1 is SSHAT and CDR2 is FNYEAQ (reference sequence). The CDR3 nucleotides read TGTGCCAGCAGCTTAGGTCTAGCGGGGAGAGAGACCCAGTACTTC. The encoded protein is CASSLGLAGRETQYF.

This rearrangement joins TRBV19 to TRBJ1-1; D is unclear. Deletions cut 3 bases from V and 0 bases from J, with 5 bases between. CDR1 is LNHDA and CDR2 is SQIVND in the germline V gene (reference sequence). This CDR3 has 13 amino acids. As DNA, the CDR3 is TGTGCCAGTAGTATCAATGTGAACACTGAAGCTTTCTTT. Encoded protein: CASSINVNTEAFF.

The gene calls are TRBV6-5 and TRBJ1-2; 11 nucleotides line up with TRBD1. CDR1 MNHEY and CDR2 SVGAGI come from the germline V gene. The V and J ends lost 5 bases and 4 bases, in that order; junction bases with no gene match: 6. The CDR3 contains 15 residues. The CDR3 spells CASSPPGTGGYGYTF. CDR3 nucleotides: TGTGCCAGCAGTCCCCCCGGGACAGGGGGCTATGGCTACACCTTC.

The V and J genes are TRBV18 and TRBJ1-1; TRBD1 is a possible D gene (5 bases). The CDR3 contains 14 residues. The ends were cut back, 3 bases at V and 0 bases at J, with 8 bases in the middle. The germline V gene encodes CDR1 KGHSH and CDR2 LQKENI. The CDR3, as DNA: TGTGCCAGCTCACCTGGGGCGATGAACACTGAAGCTTTCTTT. Its translation: CASSPGAMNTEAFF.

V is TRBV9 and J is TRBJ2-2; D is perhaps TRBD1 (6 bases). Per germline, CDR1 SGDLS and CDR2 YYNGEE. Trimming removed 3 bases from V and 6 bases from J, with 12 bases in between. This CDR3 region has 14 residues. In nucleotides, the CDR3 is TGTGCCAGCAGCGCGCCTCAGGGGTCCGGGGAGCTGTTTTTT. The encoded protein is CASSAPQGSGELFF.

The V gene is TRBV9, the J gene TRBJ1-4; D is uncertain. Germline CDR1 SGDLS, CDR2 YYNGEE. Trimming removed 3 bases from V and 0 bases from J, with 3 bases in between. This CDR3 region has 13 residues. The CDR3 sequence is CASSATTNEKLFF. The CDR3 coding sequence is TGTGCCAGCAGCGCGACAACTAATGAAAAACTGTTTTTT.

A few counts support this clone. The rearrangement uses TRBV6-6 and TRBJ1-2, with 7 positions matching TRBD1. Germline trimming cut 6 bases from V and 6 bases from J; bases unmatched to any gene: 4. Per the germline V gene, CDR1 is MNHNY and CDR2 is SVGAGI (reference sequence). This CDR3 is built from 12 residues. The CDR3 loop is CASRVTGDGYTF. For the CDR3, the DNA is TGTGCCAGCAGAGTAACAGGGGATGGCTACACCTTC.

The CDR3: CASSATLAGGPDTQYF. DNA of the CDR3: TGTGCCAGCAGTGCGACACTAGCGGGAGGGCCAGATACGCAGTATTTT. V usage is TRBV28 and J usage is TRBJ2-3; 13 bases are a match to TRBD2. V dropped 5 bases and J dropped 4; count of bases not matched to a gene: 6. Germline V gene data show CDR1 as MDHEN and CDR2 as SYDVKM. CDR3 length: 16 amino acids.

The chain combines TRBV6-2 or TRBV6-3 with TRBJ2-5; 7 bases line up with TRBD2. The CDR3 sequence is 16 residues long. V lost 2 bases, J lost 4 bases, and 10 bases stayed unmatched. CDR1 MNHEY and CDR2 SVGEGT come from the germline V gene. The CDR3 is CASSYPRTRGGETQYF. The DNA of the CDR3 is TGTGCCAGCAGTTACCCTCGGACTAGAGGAGGAGAGACCCAGTACTTC.

The count of this clone is one. This chain connects TRBV7-9 to TRBJ1-5; 8 bases agree with TRBD1. Unmatched junction bases numbered 7, after V lost 5 bases and J lost 1 base. The length of the CDR3 is 16 residues. Looked up from germline, CDR1 is SEHNR and CDR2 is FQNEAQ (reference sequence). Written as DNA, the CDR3 is TGTGCCAGCAGCCCTTGGACAGGGCGGAGCAATCAGCCCCAGCATTTT. This codes for CASSPWTGRSNQPQHF.

The chain uses TRBV1 and TRBJ1-2. TRBV1 is assigned pseudogene status. CDR3 length equals 11 residues. The CDR3 DNA is TGCACCAGCAGCGAGGGATTGGGCTACACCTTC. Amino acid sequence: CTSSEGLGYTF.

The chain employs TRBV11-2 and TRBJ2-7; 12 positions agree with TRBD2. There are 15 residues in the CDR3. Germline-derived CDR1 and CDR2 are SGHAT and FQNNGV. Trimming cost V 5 bases and J 5 bases; bases outside gene matches: 7. DNA of the CDR3: TGTGCCAGCAGCCCGCTAGCGGGAGGGCCTAACGAGCAGTACTTC. This codes for CASSPLAGGPNEQYF.

This chain uses TRBV5-1 with TRBJ2-2; no definite D call. V lost 1 base and J lost 1, with 8 bases in between. From germline, CDR1 is SGHRS and CDR2 YFSETQ. This CDR3 spans 15 amino acids. In DNA form, the CDR3 reads TGCGCCAGCAGCTTGACGGAATGGAACACCGGGGAGCTGTTTTTT. Translating it yields CASSLTEWNTGELFF.

The V gene is TRBV7-2, the J gene TRBJ1-5; 7 bases match TRBD1. With 1 base clipped from V and 2 bases from J, the junction kept 5 bases outside the gene matches. The CDR3 has 16 residues. Germline V CDR1 and CDR2: SGHTA, FQGNSA. CDR3 sequence reads: CASSLGSGGGNQPQHF. The DNA of the CDR3 is TGTGCCAGCAGCTTAGGGTCAGGGGGTGGCAATCAGCCCCAGCATTTT. Complete variable domain (other parts from reference TRBV7-2 and TRBJ1-5): GAGVSQSPSNKVTEKGKDVELRCDPISGHTALYWYRQSLGQGLEFLIYFQGNSAPDKSGLPSDRFSAERTGGSVSTLTIQRTQQEDSAVYLCASSLGSGGGNQPQHFGDGTRLSIL.

V is TRBV6-5 and J is TRBJ2-7; possibly TRBD1 for D (6 bases). The CDR3 is 15 amino acids. The ends were cut back, 5 bases at V and 2 bases at J, with 16 bases in the middle. Germline V gene lookup returns CDR1 MNHEY and CDR2 SVGAGI. The CDR3 here is CASSHQTGKTYEQYF. The CDR3 region has the DNA TGTGCCAGCAGTCACCAGACAGGCAAAACCTACGAGCAGTACTTC.

This chain uses TRBV18 with TRBJ2-7, with 11 bases aligning to TRBD2. The J segment lost 3 bases and the V segment lost 2 bases, leaving 6 bases of the junction unmatched. The CDR3 has 16 amino acids. CDR1 is KGHSH and CDR2 is LQKENI in the germline V gene. The CDR3 bases are TGTGCCAGCTCACCAGCCCTAGCGGGAGGTTTCTACGAGCAGTACTTC. This translates into CASSPALAGGFYEQYF.

This clone was seen once. The genes are TRBV2 and TRBJ2-1, with no clear D. Germline V gene lookup returns CDR1 SNHLY and CDR2 FYNNEI. With 4 bases removed from V and 7 bases from J, the gap between germline ends came to 8 bases. The CDR3 runs to 12 residues. The CDR3 reads CASSGETNEQFF. Here the CDR3 DNA reads TGTGCCAGCAGTGGCGAGACAAATGAGCAGTTCTTC.

This clone occurred a few times. The chain links TRBV24-1 to TRBJ2-1; 10 bases align to TRBD2. CDR3 length: 17 amino acids. Per the germline V gene, CDR1 is KGHDR and CDR2 is SFDVKD. J gave up 2 bases and V 5 bases, and 8 bases lay outside the gene matches. The CDR3 sequence is CATSATRTSGTYNEQFF. The DNA of the CDR3 is TGTGCCACCAGTGCCACCCGGACTAGCGGAACCTACAATGAGCAGTTCTTC.

The chain uses TRBV6-5 and TRBJ1-1, with TRBD1 identical over 11 bases. In germline, CDR1 is MNHEY, CDR2 SVGAGI. CDR3 size: 15 residues. V was clipped by 0 bases and J by 5 bases; unmatched bases: 2. CDR3 nucleotide sequence: TGTGCCAGCAGTTACTCCGGACAGGGGGCAACTGAAGCTTTCTTT. The encoded protein is CASSYSGQGATEAFF.

The chain couples TRBV12-3 or TRBV12-4 to TRBJ2-1; maybe TRBD1 (6 bases). The CDR3 length is 13 residues. V was trimmed by 7 bases and J by 2 bases, leaving 9 bases between them. Written as DNA, the CDR3 is TGTGCCAGCACCGGGACACCCTACAATGAGCAGTTCTTC. As protein: CASTGTPYNEQFF.

V gene TRBV18 combines with J gene TRBJ1-6; possible D gene TRBD1, 5 bases. This CDR3 spans 14 amino acids. V lost 0 bases, J lost 9 bases, and 9 bases lay in between. Per germline, CDR1 KGHSH and CDR2 LQKENI. The DNA for the CDR3 is TGTGCCAGCTCACCACCCTCAGGGTTTTCACCCCTCCACTTT. Its protein is CASSPPSGFSPLHF.

The gene calls are TRBV18 and TRBJ1-1; 10 bases fit TRBD1. Trimming removed 2 bases from V and 0 bases from J; junction bases left unmatched: 3. The CDR3 is 16 residues long. Germline lookup yields CDR1 KGHSH and CDR2 LQKENI. The CDR3 DNA sequence: TGTGCCAGCTCACCAGACAGGGGGCAAATGAACACTGAAGCTTTCTTT. Amino acid sequence: CASSPDRGQMNTEAFF.

This clone was counted only a few times. The chain combines TRBV6-5 with TRBJ2-1, with 9 bases lining up with TRBD2. The germline CDR1 and CDR2 sequences are MNHEY and SVGAGI. V lost 6 bases and J lost 4; bases outside the gene matches: 7. This CDR3 has 15 residues. The CDR3 is CASSRTSERYNEQFF. The CDR3 nucleotides are TGTGCCAGCAGCCGGACTAGCGAGAGATACAATGAGCAGTTCTTC.

This chain links TRBV12-3 or TRBV12-4 with TRBJ1-6; 8 bases are a match to TRBD1. The CDR3 consists of 13 residues. After removal of 7 bases from V and 7 bases from J, the junction contained 3 bases not matched to a gene. Written as DNA, the CDR3 is TGTGCCAGCAAGGGACAGGTCAATTCACCCCTCCACTTT. It encodes CASKGQVNSPLHF.